The 9 T cell receptor beta chains below were found in one sample sequenced in a study of T cell clones after liver transplantation. The repertoire was sequenced with immunoSEQ multiplex PCR; TCRdb's copy has only in-frame clones and lacks some. The sample includes around 100,000 clones, roughly 80% seen only once; the top ten take approximately 3%. Sequenced material: CD4+ T cells from blood, taken around 44 months after liver transplant. The receptors here all came from a human patient who received a liver transplant. Part of the T cell pool may stem from the graft donor.

The CDR3 DNA follows: TGTGCCAGCAGCTTAGGTACCAGGGGACCCAAAGCTTTCTTT. Translation: CASSLGTRGPKAFF. The rearrangement links TRBV7-8 to TRBJ1-1, with D possibly matching TRBD1 (6 bases). The CDR3 has 14 residues. Per germline, CDR1 SGHVS and CDR2 FQNEAQ. Trimming left V 1 base short and J 9 bases short, with 15 bases between.

The V gene is TRBV7-2, the J gene TRBJ2-2, with 8 bases identical to TRBD1. CDR3 length: 15 amino acids. V lost 5 bases, J lost 4 bases, and 6 bases stayed unmatched. Germline CDR1 is SGHTA and CDR2 is FQGNSA. The CDR3 DNA follows: TGTGCCAGCAGCCTATGGACAGGGAGCACCGGGGAGCTGTTTTTT. This codes for CASSLWTGSTGELFF.

This chain connects TRBV4-2 to TRBJ2-2; 8 nucleotides line up with TRBD2. From germline, CDR1 is LGHNA and CDR2 YNFKEQ. The CDR3 consists of 16 residues. Trimming removed 0 bases from V and 3 bases from J; junction bases left unmatched: 3. The DNA of the CDR3 is TGTGCCAGCAGCCAAGACTCGGGGGGGTACACCGGGGAGCTGTTTTTT. Its protein product is CASSQDSGGYTGELFF.

The chain uses TRBV6-1 and TRBJ2-3; D not certain. Germline V gene data show CDR1 as MNHNS and CDR2 as SASEGT. The CDR3 is made up of 14 amino acids. V was cut by 0 bases and J by 1 base, with 5 bases left in between. The CDR3 is CASSEAGRTDTQYF. Written as DNA, the CDR3 is TGTGCCAGCAGTGAAGCCGGCCGCACAGATACGCAGTATTTT.

The chain employs TRBV7-9 and TRBJ1-1; D is possibly TRBD1 (5 bases). V lost 1 base, J lost 4 bases, and 13 bases lay in between. The CDR3 has 15 amino acids. Germline values: CDR1 SEHNR, CDR2 FQNEAQ (reference sequence). CDR3 DNA sequence: TGTGCCAGCAGCTTAGAAGGCCTCCAGGGCACTGAAGCTTTCTTT. Translation gives CASSLEGLQGTEAFF.

The chain joins TRBV29-1 to TRBJ1-1, with D unresolved. This CDR3 has 12 residues. Germline V gene lookup returns CDR1 SQVTM and CDR2 ANQGSEA. Trimming shortened V by 1 base and J by 7 bases, and 10 bases separated the two germline ends. This CDR3 reads CSVEGRHIEAFF. The CDR3 bases are TGCAGCGTTGAAGGCCGACACATTGAAGCTTTCTTT.

The chain is built from TRBV27 and TRBJ2-5, with TRBD2 as a possible D gene (6 bases). Germline V CDR1 and CDR2: MNHEY, SMNVEV (reference sequence). CDR3 length: 16 amino acids. V was clipped by 6 bases and J by 0 bases, with 17 bases between them. The DNA for the CDR3 is TGTGCCAGCAGGGGTCTGACGGGAGTATACCAAGAGACCCAGTACTTC. Its translation: CASRGLTGVYQETQYF.

The gene calls are TRBV4-2 and TRBJ1-2; D uncertain. The CDR3 is made up of 13 amino acids. Between the trimmed V and J ends, which lost 1 base and 8 bases, there was a span of 11 bases. In germline, CDR1 is LGHNA, CDR2 YNFKEQ. Here the CDR3 DNA reads TGTGCCAGCAGCCAAGGCCCGGCGGGGGGCTACACCTTC. This encodes CASSQGPAGGYTF.

This rearrangement joins TRBV7-9 to TRBJ1-1, with a possible D match to TRBD1 (5 bases). Germline V gene data show CDR1 as SEHNR and CDR2 as FQNEAQ (reference sequence). The CDR3 covers 14 residues. V dropped 4 bases and J dropped 7 bases, with 16 bases sitting between them. The CDR3 loop is CASSSLGVLGEAFF. The CDR3 DNA sequence: TGTGCCAGCAGCTCCCTGGGGGTACTAGGTGAAGCTTTCTTT.